This paragraph covers one TCR beta chain sequence. The antigen remains unidentified. The sample, around 10 milliliters of peripheral blood, was drawn from each donor. Next came a second PCR, run for about 7 to 12 cycles, which used a sample-barcoded 5' primer along with a J-beta primer mix. TCRdb reprocessed the 5' RACE reads via MiXCR and lists one record per CDR3 protein. The data contain about 940,000 distinct CDR3 sequences, about 44% of them singletons. This entry belongs to a study of blood T cells in healthy people across ages. The CDR3 has 15 amino acids. Study-wide results and caveats: Leaving the PBMCs unsorted stopped any conclusive comparison of naive versus antigen-experienced cells. Older age went with lower TCR beta diversity per million T cells, in a roughly linear way.

Sequencing was carried out using blood. The gene calls are TRBV21-1 and TRBJ1-1. TRBV21-1 is given as a pseudogene. The source of this sequence is a man aged 25 to 40 in good health. CDR3 sequence: CASSKFRGGTTEAFF. The CDR3 DNA is TGTGCCAGCAGCAAATTTCGGGGAGGGACAACTGAAGCTTTCTTT.